These 21 T cell receptor beta chains were all obtained from the same sample, sequenced in a study of blood T cell repertoires in COVID-19. Assay: immunoSEQ multiplex PCR; the TCRdb copy retains only in-frame clones and omits some. Of 300,000 to 350,000 clones listed, approximately 90% are singletons. Material: peripheral blood. These receptors were taken from a woman between 25 and 40 years old with COVID-19, enrolled during active disease.

This chain's CDR3 is CATPPRTGEGYTF. CDR3 nucleotide sequence: TGTGCCACCCCCCCGAGGACAGGGGAAGGCTACACCTTC. The chain combines TRBV7-9 with TRBJ1-2; 9 bases align to TRBD1. Looked up from germline, CDR1 is SEHNR and CDR2 is FQNEAQ (reference sequence). V dropped 10 bases and J dropped 8; count of bases not matched to a gene: 11. The CDR3 totals 13 residues.

J is TRBJ1-5 and V is TRBV6-6, with 9 bases matching TRBD1. CDR1 is MNHNY, CDR2 SVGAGI, per germline (reference sequence). The CDR3 covers 17 residues. V was clipped by 5 bases and J by 0 bases; unmatched bases: 8. The CDR3 loop reads CASSPLGTGSSNQPQHF. The CDR3 bases are TGTGCCAGCAGTCCCCTCGGGACAGGGTCTAGCAATCAGCCCCAGCATTTT.

The chain couples TRBV2 to TRBJ1-5, with TRBD1 matching 7 bases. Germline V CDR1 and CDR2: SNHLY, FYNNEI. The CDR3 has 16 residues. V lost 5 bases and J lost 3; bases outside the gene matches: 10. The CDR3 sequence: CASSSDRAALNQPQHF. The DNA of the CDR3 is TGTGCCAGCAGTTCCGACAGGGCTGCCCTCAATCAGCCCCAGCATTTT. Combining the CDR3 with reference TRBV2 and TRBJ1-5 gives the whole variable domain EPEVTQTPSHQVTQMGQEVILRCVPISNHLYFYWYRQILGQKVEFLVSFYNNEISEKSEIFDDQFSVERPDGSNFTLKIRSTKLEDSAMYFCASSSDRAALNQPQHFGDGTRLSIL.

This rearrangement joins TRBV5-1 to TRBJ2-1; no firm D call. V dropped 1 base and J dropped 6 bases, with 8 bases sitting between them. Germline CDR1 and CDR2: SGHRS and YFSETQ. This CDR3 region has 13 residues. CDR3 residues: CASSLFTGNEQFF. The CDR3 DNA follows: TGCGCCAGCAGCTTGTTTACGGGCAATGAGCAGTTCTTC.

V is TRBV7-3 and J is TRBJ1-1; D is perhaps TRBD1 (5 bases). In germline, CDR1 is SGHTA, CDR2 FQGTGA. V dropped 2 bases and J dropped 1 base, with 11 bases sitting between them. This CDR3 region has 15 residues. DNA for the CDR3: TGTGCCAGCAGCTTACACCCAGGGAAGAACACTGAAGCTTTCTTT. The encoded protein is CASSLHPGKNTEAFF.

This rearrangement joins TRBV3-1 (or the pseudogene TRBV3-2) to TRBJ2-6; possible D gene TRBD2, 6 bases. The CDR3 extends over 14 amino acids. V was clipped by 2 bases and J by 9 bases, with 11 bases between them. Germline values: CDR1 LGHDT, CDR2 YNNKEL (reference sequence). CDR3 sequence (DNA): TGTGCCAGCAGCCAAAACCGGGGAGGCAACGTCCTGACTTTC. Amino acid sequence: CASSQNRGGNVLTF.

This chain connects TRBV6-2 or TRBV6-3 to TRBJ2-4, with D perhaps TRBD1 (6 bases). Germline V CDR1 and CDR2: MNHEY, SVGEGT. CDR3 size: 14 residues. Trimming took off 5 bases at V and 7 bases at J, with 15 bases between the two ends. The CDR3 loop reads CASSGGPKGNIQYF. CDR3 nucleotides: TGTGCCAGCAGTGGGGGCCCTAAGGGGAACATTCAGTACTTC.

V is TRBV5-1 and J is TRBJ2-5; 7 nucleotides align to TRBD1. Germline V gene sequence: CDR1 SGHRS, CDR2 YFSETQ. J lost 2 bases, V lost 6 bases, and 10 bases had no gene match. The CDR3 extends over 15 amino acids. The CDR3 coding sequence is TGCGCCAGCAACTTACAGGGGACATCTCAAGAGACCCAGTACTTC. This translates into CASNLQGTSQETQYF. Full variable domain (outside the CDR3, taken from reference TRBV5-1 and TRBJ2-5): KAGVTQTPRYLIKTRGQQVTLSCSPISGHRSVSWYQQTPGQGLQFLFEYFSETQRNKGNFPGRFSGRQFSNSRSEMNVSTLELGDSALYLCASNLQGTSQETQYFGPGTRLLVL.

J is TRBJ2-7 and V is TRBV18, with TRBD1 matching 8 bases. Unmatched junction bases numbered 12, after V lost 5 bases and J lost 6 bases. The CDR3 runs 15 residues. The germline V gene has CDR1 KGHSH and CDR2 LQKENI. The CDR3 loop is CASSWKTGGPGEQYF. DNA of the CDR3: TGTGCCAGCTCATGGAAAACAGGGGGGCCTGGCGAGCAGTACTTC.

This chain joins TRBV2 and TRBJ1-2; 8 bases are a match to TRBD1. The CDR3 contains 12 residues. CDR1 is SNHLY and CDR2 is FYNNEI in the germline V gene. Losses at the gene ends were 10 bases for V and 5 bases for J; bases not matched to a gene: 6. CDR3 nucleotides: TGTGCCAACGAGGACAGGGCGTATGGCTACACCTTC. Its protein product is CANEDRAYGYTF.

The chain employs TRBV25-1 and TRBJ1-3; unclear D gene. V was cut by 2 bases and J by 2 bases, with 13 bases left in between. Germline CDR1 and CDR2: MGHDK and SYGVNS. This CDR3 has 16 residues. The DNA of the CDR3 is TGTGCCAGCAGTGAAGGGCGTCGCGACCCTGGAAACACCATATATTTT. It codes for CASSEGRRDPGNTIYF.

The chain links TRBV6-6 to TRBJ1-1, with a weak D call TRBD1 (6 bases). There are 16 residues in the CDR3. V lost 2 bases and J lost 5, with 18 bases in between. The germline V gene encodes CDR1 MNHNY and CDR2 SVGAGI (reference sequence). CDR3 sequence reads: CASSYITGPGGTEAFF. CDR3 DNA: TGTGCCAGCAGTTACATTACAGGGCCGGGGGGGACTGAAGCTTTCTTT.

The V and J genes are TRBV4-1 and TRBJ2-5; no clear D. V was pared by 2 bases and J by 5 bases, with 9 bases between. The CDR3 is 13 residues long. Germline V gene lookup returns CDR1 MGHRA and CDR2 YSYEKL. CDR3 in DNA: TGCGCCAGCAGCCAACAATCCGGGGAGACCCAGTACTTC. Translation: CASSQQSGETQYF.

This clone was recorded only once. The V gene is TRBV3-1 (or the pseudogene TRBV3-2), the J gene TRBJ2-2; maybe TRBD1 (6 bases). The CDR3 is made up of 17 amino acids. From germline, CDR1 is LGHDT and CDR2 YNNKEL (reference sequence). Trimming shortened V by 0 bases and J by 2 bases, and 13 bases separated the two germline ends. The CDR3 protein is CASSQDLMGTNTGELFF. As DNA, the CDR3 is TGTGCCAGCAGCCAAGATCTCATGGGGACAAACACCGGGGAGCTGTTTTTT.

The rearrangement links TRBV6-6 to TRBJ1-2; no reliable D call. Trimming cost V 2 bases and J 1 base, with 8 bases left between them. Germline V CDR1 and CDR2: MNHNY, SVGAGI (reference sequence). There are 14 residues in the CDR3. DNA of the CDR3: TGTGCCAGCAGTTACGCGGCGGTTAACTATGGCTACACCTTC. Its translation: CASSYAAVNYGYTF.

The chain employs TRBV28 and TRBJ2-3; 7 bases are shared with TRBD2. V dropped 7 bases and J dropped 4; count of bases not matched to a gene: 8. Germline lookup yields CDR1 MDHEN and CDR2 SYDVKM. The CDR3 consists of 14 residues. CDR3 bases: TGTGCCAGCATTGCGGGAGTTAGTGCAGATACGCAGTATTTT. Protein product: CASIAGVSADTQYF.

V is TRBV28 and J is TRBJ1-2, with TRBD1 matching 8 bases. The CDR3 sequence is 13 residues long. V was clipped by 6 bases and J by 6 bases; unmatched bases: 6. CDR1 and CDR2 (germline): MDHEN, SYDVKM. CDR3 sequence (DNA): TGTGCCAGCAGCAAACACAGGGGGGATGGCTACACCTTC. It translates to CASSKHRGDGYTF.

This chain joins TRBV10-3 and TRBJ2-1; D may be TRBD1 (5 bases). The CDR3 has 13 amino acids. CDR1 and CDR2 (germline): ENHRY, SYGVKD. The germline V and J ends were trimmed by 8 bases and 7 bases, with 15 bases remaining between them. CDR3 in DNA: TGTGCCATCGCGGCAGGGTGGATGAATGAGCAGTTCTTC. It yields the protein CAIAAGWMNEQFF.

V gene TRBV11-2 combines with J gene TRBJ2-7; tentative D call: TRBD1 (5 bases). Germline V lookup: CDR1 SGHAT, CDR2 FQNNGV. The CDR3 runs 14 residues. The germline V and J ends were trimmed by 5 bases and 2 bases, with 13 bases remaining between them. For the CDR3, the DNA is TGTGCCAGCAGCCCGGACCTAGGGGCCTACGAGCAGTACTTC. Its protein is CASSPDLGAYEQYF.

V is TRBV5-1 and J is TRBJ2-2; 8 bases line up with TRBD2. V shed 3 bases, J shed 5 bases, and the junction held 12 bases outside the gene matches. Per germline, CDR1 SGHRS and CDR2 YFSETQ. The CDR3 loop spans 17 amino acids. The CDR3 DNA follows: TGCGCCAGCAGCTGGAGGAGAGCGGGAGTGGGGACCGGGGAGCTGTTTTTT. It yields the protein CASSWRRAGVGTGELFF.

V usage is TRBV30 and J usage is TRBJ2-2, with no clear D. The CDR3 covers 14 residues. Per the germline V gene, CDR1 is GTSNPN and CDR2 is SVGIG (reference sequence). V was shortened by 4 bases and J by 0 bases, with 9 bases between the two germline ends. CDR3 loop: CAWNLLANTGELFF. CDR3 sequence (DNA): TGTGCCTGGAATCTATTGGCGAACACCGGGGAGCTGTTTTTT. The variable domain in full, completed from reference TRBV30 and TRBJ2-2, reads SQTIHQWPATLVQPVGSPLSLECTVEGTSNPNLYWYRQAAGRGLQLLFYSVGIGQISSEVPQNLSASRPQDRQFILSSKKLLLSDSGFYLCAWNLLANTGELFFGEGSRLTVL.